This T cell receptor (beta chain) was recorded in a study of shared clonotypes between healthy human individuals. Study-wide context: With ages of 18 to 49, the donors were a couple of women and three men.

The junction had 13 bases not matched to a gene; V was cut back by 0 bases and J by 8 bases. Per the germline V gene, CDR1 is SGDLS and CDR2 is YYNGEE. The CDR3 runs 17 residues. Several immunoSEQ plates received, in even portions, the genomic DNA of each subset. As processed by the authors: Without quality scores, immunoSEQ junctional reads could not be filtered like full-length reads. The data were produced by immunoSEQ multiplex PCR, yet TCRdb's version contains in-frame clones alone and is incomplete. Clone size and the V and J calls come from that table; the DNA yielded D and trimming. Among 450,000 to 500,000 clones listed, 70% to 85% were seen once. Unsorted samples used approximately 99 million PBMCs for genomic DNA.

V is TRBV9 and J is TRBJ2-3, with 9 bases that match TRBD2. The sequenced material came from PBMCs. The source of this sequence is a woman between 35 and 50 years old in good health. Some clones in this sample may be carry-over from other donors' samples. The CDR3 sequence is CASSVAPSGIEQITQYF. CDR3 sequence (DNA): TGTGCCAGCAGCGTAGCTCCTAGCGGGATAGAACAGATTACGCAGTATTTT.